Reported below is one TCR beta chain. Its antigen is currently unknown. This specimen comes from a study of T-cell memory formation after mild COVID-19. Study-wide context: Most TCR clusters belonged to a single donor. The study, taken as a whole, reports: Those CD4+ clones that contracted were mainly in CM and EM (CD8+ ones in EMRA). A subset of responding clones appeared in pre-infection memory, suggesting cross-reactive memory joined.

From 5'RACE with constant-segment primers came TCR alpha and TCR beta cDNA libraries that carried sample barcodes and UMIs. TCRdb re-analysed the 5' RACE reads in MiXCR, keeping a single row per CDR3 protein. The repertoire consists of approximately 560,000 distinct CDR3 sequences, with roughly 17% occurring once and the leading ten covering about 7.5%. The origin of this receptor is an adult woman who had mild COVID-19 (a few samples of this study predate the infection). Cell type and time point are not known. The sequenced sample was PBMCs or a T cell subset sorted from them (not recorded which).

CDR3 loop: CAISESKTLGSGQPQHF. The CDR3 region has the DNA TGTGCCATCAGTGAGAGCAAGACATTAGGGAGCGGTCAGCCCCAGCATTTT. The genes are TRBV10-3 and TRBJ1-5; D call uncertain. Germline V CDR1 and CDR2: ENHRY, SYGVKD. Trimming left V 2 bases short and J 6 bases short, with 20 bases between. There are 17 residues in the CDR3.